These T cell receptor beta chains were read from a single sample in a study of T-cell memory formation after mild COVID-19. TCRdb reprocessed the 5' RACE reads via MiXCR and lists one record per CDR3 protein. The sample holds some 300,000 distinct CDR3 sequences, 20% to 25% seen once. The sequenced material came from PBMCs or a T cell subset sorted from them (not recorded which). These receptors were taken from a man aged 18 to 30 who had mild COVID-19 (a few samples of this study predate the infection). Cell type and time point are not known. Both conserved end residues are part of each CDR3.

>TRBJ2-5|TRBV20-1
CSATRLALQETQYF
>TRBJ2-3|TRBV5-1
CASSSMVGGGANTQYF
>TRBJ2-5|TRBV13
CASSLENELETQYF
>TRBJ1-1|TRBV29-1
CSSGEGTEAFF
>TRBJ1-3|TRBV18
CASSPGKPISGNTIYF
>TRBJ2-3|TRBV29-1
CSVDASDSRTQYF
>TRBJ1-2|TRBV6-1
CASNQDGFYGYTF
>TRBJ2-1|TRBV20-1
CSAPKGGHNEQFF
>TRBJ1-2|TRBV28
CASSPPGTGYGYTF
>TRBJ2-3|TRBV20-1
CSARRGPGGDTQYF
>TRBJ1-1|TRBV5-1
CASSGGAWNGEAFF
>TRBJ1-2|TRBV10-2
CASSYGTGRANYGYTF
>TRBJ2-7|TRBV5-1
CASSFVWDRPHEQYF
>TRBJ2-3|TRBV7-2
CASSRGGASTDTQYF
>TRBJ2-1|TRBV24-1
CATSEHYRGGEQFF
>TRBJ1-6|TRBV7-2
CASSRSQGGSGSPLHF
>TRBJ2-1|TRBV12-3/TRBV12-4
CASSPGPGQYNEQFF
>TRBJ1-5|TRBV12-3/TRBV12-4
CASSFLGGDNQPQHF
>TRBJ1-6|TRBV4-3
CASSQDPVNSPLHF
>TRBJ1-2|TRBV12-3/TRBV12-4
CASSWGEGQGIYGYTF
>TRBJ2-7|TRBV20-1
CSASSRGSYEQYF
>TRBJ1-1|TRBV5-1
CASRAGATNTEAFF
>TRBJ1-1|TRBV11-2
CASSPGTEERTEAFF
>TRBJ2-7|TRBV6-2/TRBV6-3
CASRLTGGNSYEQYF
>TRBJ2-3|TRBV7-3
CASSPGAVDTQYF
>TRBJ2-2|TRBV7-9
CASSSTRGPTGELFF
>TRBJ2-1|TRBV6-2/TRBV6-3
CASSEDQGLPYNEQFF
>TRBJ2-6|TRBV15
CATSRDLSTYSGANVLTF
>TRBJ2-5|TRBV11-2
CASSQGVETQYF
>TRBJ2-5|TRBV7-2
CASRARAGGQETQYF
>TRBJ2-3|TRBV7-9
CASSLDLYTDTQYF
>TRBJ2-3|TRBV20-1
CSAQPSGIDTQYF
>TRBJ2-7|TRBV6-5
CASRTTGGSKTYEQYF
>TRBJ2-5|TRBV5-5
CASSLGGFEAETQYF
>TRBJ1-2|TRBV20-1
CSANLPANYGYTF
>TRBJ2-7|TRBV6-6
CASRGTPSYEQYF
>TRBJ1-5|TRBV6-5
CASSSTGGRVQPQHF
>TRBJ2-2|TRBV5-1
CASSQQGSHGELFF
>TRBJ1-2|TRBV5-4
CASSLQRSGYTF
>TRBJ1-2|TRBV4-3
CASSSLGDRVAYGYTF
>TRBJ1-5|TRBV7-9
CASSIGTADQPQHF
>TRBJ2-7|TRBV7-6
CASSLALYGTGGLYEQYF
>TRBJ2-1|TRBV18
CASSPEGLGQFF
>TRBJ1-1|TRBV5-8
CASSTIQVMNTEAFF
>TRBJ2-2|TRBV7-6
CASSLGQGALNTGELFF
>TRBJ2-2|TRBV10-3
CATTGDPARRELFF
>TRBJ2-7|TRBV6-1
CASSEGDSSSYEQYF
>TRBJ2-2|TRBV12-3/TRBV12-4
CASTGGPTGELFF
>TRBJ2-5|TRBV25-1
CASSESETQYF
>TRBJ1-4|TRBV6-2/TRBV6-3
CASSYSTTGLFF
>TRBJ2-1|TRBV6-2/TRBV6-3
CASRTIGGILGEQFF
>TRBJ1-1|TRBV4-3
CASSPRQGTWSEAFF
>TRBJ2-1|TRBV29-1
CSVERWGGVDNEQFF
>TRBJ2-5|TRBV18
CASSPTASGGVRETQYF
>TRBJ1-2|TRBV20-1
CSATTANYGYTF
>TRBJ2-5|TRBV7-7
CASSSGWGVEETQYF
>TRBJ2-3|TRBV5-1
CASSLRSQGNADTQYF